Below, 9 T cell receptor beta chains from the same sample are listed, as sequenced in a study of stem cell transplantation in POMP-related autoinflammatory disease (dated by TCRdb to the early 2020s). To prepare the library, the immunoSEQ multiplex PCR assay was applied. The table was pulled from immuneACCESS by TCRdb, which kept in-frame rearrangements only. Such tables lose some clones; where checked, under half of the loss comes from unresolved V genes, and the rest has no known cause. A total of some 2,200 clones appear in this sample, about nine tenths of them only once. The ten largest clones take up less than 3% of the sample. Taken with the paper, the label for time point translates to: after hematopoietic stem cell transplant. Material: Tregs from PBMCs, obtained after stem cell transplantation. The receptors originated from a human patient with POMP-related autoinflammation and immune dysregulation (PRAID). After a transplant, some T cells may be of graft donor origin.

This clone was seen a few times. This chain connects TRBV19 to TRBJ2-3; 7 nucleotides agree with TRBD1. The V segment lost 5 bases and the J segment 0 bases; nucleotides outside the gene matches: 11. Germline V gene lookup returns CDR1 LNHDA and CDR2 SQIVND (reference sequence). This CDR3 has 17 residues. As DNA, the CDR3 is TGTGCCAGTAGTCAGGAGACAGGGCTTCTTAGCACAGATACGCAGTATTTT. This translates into CASSQETGLLSTDTQYF.

This chain uses TRBV5-1 with TRBJ2-1; 9 nucleotides match TRBD2. The V segment lost 1 base and the J segment 3 bases; nucleotides outside the gene matches: 11. Germline CDR1 is SGHRS and CDR2 is YFSETQ. The CDR3 covers 18 residues. Here the CDR3 reads CASSLSGWGLAFYNEQFF. CDR3 nucleotides: TGCGCCAGCAGCTTGTCAGGGTGGGGACTAGCTTTCTACAATGAGCAGTTCTTC. Variable domain in full (rest from reference TRBV5-1 and TRBJ2-1): KAGVTQTPRYLIKTRGQQVTLSCSPISGHRSVSWYQQTPGQGLQFLFEYFSETQRNKGNFPGRFSGRQFSNSRSEMNVSTLELGDSALYLCASSLSGWGLAFYNEQFFGPGTRLTVL.

This clone was detected once. This sequence joins TRBV20-1 and TRBJ2-5; D remains unclear. Germline assignment: CDR1 DFQATT and CDR2 SNEGSKA (reference sequence). V lost 0 bases, J lost 6 bases, and 5 bases lay in between. This CDR3 region has 11 residues. The CDR3 loop is CSARDPQTQYF. The CDR3 DNA is TGCAGTGCTAGAGATCCCCAGACCCAGTACTTC.

V and J are TRBV3-1 (or the pseudogene TRBV3-2) and TRBJ2-5; the match to TRBD2 covers 9 bases. The J segment lost 4 bases and the V segment lost 4 bases, leaving 13 bases of the junction unmatched. Germline loops: CDR1 LGHDT, CDR2 YNNKEL (reference sequence). CDR3 size: 17 residues. This CDR3 is CASSPRGLAGRRETQYF. CDR3 sequence (DNA): TGTGCCAGCAGCCCCCGCGGGCTAGCGGGAAGGAGAGAGACCCAGTACTTC.

The table lists this clone with a count of one. One junction end disagrees with the germline gene, perhaps due to a read error. The rearrangement uses TRBV9 and TRBJ2-6, with TRBD1 as a possible D gene (5 bases). Germline loops: CDR1 SGDLS, CDR2 YYNGEE. The CDR3 runs 17 residues. CDR3 sequence: CASSVDPYGSGANILTF. The CDR3 nucleotides read TGTGCCAGCAGCGTAGATCCCTACGGATCTGGGGCCAACATCCTGACTTTC.

This rearrangement joins TRBV18 to TRBJ1-2, with TRBD1 identical over 8 bases. The CDR3 runs 16 residues. The V gene end was trimmed by 2 bases and the J gene end by 7 bases; junction bases not matched to a gene: 12. The germline gives CDR1 KGHSH, CDR2 LQKENI. CDR3 DNA: TGTGCCAGCTCACCAGAGTATTCGGACAGGGTTTCTGGCTACACCTTC. Translation gives CASSPEYSDRVSGYTF.

J is TRBJ1-6 and V is TRBV27; D possibly corresponds to TRBD1 (5 bases). V was shortened by 3 bases and J by 4 bases, with 7 bases between the two germline ends. This CDR3 has 14 residues. Germline CDR1 is MNHEY and CDR2 is SMNVEV (reference sequence). The CDR3 is CASSFDSYNSPLHF. The CDR3, as DNA: TGTGCCAGCAGTTTCGACAGTTATAATTCACCCCTCCACTTT.

This clone turned up a few times. The V gene is TRBV9, the J gene TRBJ2-3; no reliable D call. Trimming shortened V by 0 bases and J by 1 base, and 6 bases separated the two germline ends. There are 14 residues in the CDR3. The germline V gene encodes CDR1 SGDLS and CDR2 YYNGEE. The CDR3 sequence: CASSVVGGTDTQYF. CDR3 coding DNA: TGTGCCAGCAGCGTAGTGGGTGGCACAGATACGCAGTATTTT.

The rearrangement uses TRBV9 and TRBJ2-3; 10 nucleotides match TRBD2. The germline gives CDR1 SGDLS, CDR2 YYNGEE. This CDR3 is 16 amino acids long. J gave up 4 bases and V 2 bases, and 7 bases lay outside the gene matches. In nucleotides, the CDR3 is TGTGCCAGCAGCGTTGCTAGCGGGAGAATGGCAGATACGCAGTATTTT. Translation: CASSVASGRMADTQYF.